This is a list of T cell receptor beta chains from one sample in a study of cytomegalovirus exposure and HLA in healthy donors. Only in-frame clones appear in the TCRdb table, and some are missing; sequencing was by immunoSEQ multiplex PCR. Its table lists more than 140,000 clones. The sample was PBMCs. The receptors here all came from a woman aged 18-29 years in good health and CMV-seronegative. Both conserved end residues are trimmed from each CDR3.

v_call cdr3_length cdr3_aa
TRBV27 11 ASSTQGLTEAF
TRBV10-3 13 AISRLAADTDTQY
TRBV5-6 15 ASSYLGGGTPGNEQF
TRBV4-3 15 ASSQDQGLAGSGELF
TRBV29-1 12 SVGFSGLAGELF
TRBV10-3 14 AISLAGRDSYNEQF
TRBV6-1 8 ASSGGEAF
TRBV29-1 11 SVYRDITDTQY
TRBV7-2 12 ASSGFEVGEKLF
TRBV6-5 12 ASSEGRGDYGYT
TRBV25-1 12 ATPPRTPQETQY
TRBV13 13 ASSTRDRGLETQY
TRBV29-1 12 SVKQVLAKNIQY
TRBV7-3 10 ASTSGTGELF
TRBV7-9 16 ASSLVTGGPIRGKTQY
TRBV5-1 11 ASSIKQGYEQY
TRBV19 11 ASSTQVGGEQY
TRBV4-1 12 ASSQEGLANEQF